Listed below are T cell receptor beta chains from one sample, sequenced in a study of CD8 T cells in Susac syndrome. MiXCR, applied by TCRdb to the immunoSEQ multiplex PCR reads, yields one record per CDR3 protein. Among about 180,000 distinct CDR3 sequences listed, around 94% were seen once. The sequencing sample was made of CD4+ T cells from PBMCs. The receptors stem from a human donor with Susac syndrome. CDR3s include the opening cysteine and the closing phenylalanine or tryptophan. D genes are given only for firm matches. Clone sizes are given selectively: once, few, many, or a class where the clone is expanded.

cdr3_aa: CSVGGEPYEQYF; cdr3_nt: TGCAGCGTTGGCGGGGAACCCTACGAGCAGTACTTC; d_call: -; j_call: TRBJ2-7; v_call: TRBV29-1; clone_size: -
cdr3_aa: CASSLAATQETQYF; cdr3_nt: TGCGCCAGCAGCTTGGCAGCCACCCAAGAGACCCAGTACTTC; d_call: -; j_call: TRBJ2-5; v_call: TRBV5-1; clone_size: once
cdr3_aa: CASGSGRPGEQFF; cdr3_nt: TGTGCCAGCGGTAGCGGGAGGCCGGGGGAGCAGTTCTTC; d_call: TRBD2; j_call: TRBJ2-1; v_call: TRBV6-6; clone_size: -
cdr3_aa: CASSFILGGNTIYF; cdr3_nt: TGTGCCAGCAGTTTCATCCTCGGTGGAAACACCATATATTTT; d_call: -; j_call: TRBJ1-3; v_call: TRBV12-3/TRBV12-4; clone_size: -
cdr3_aa: CASSLGLGNNEQFF; cdr3_nt: TGTGCTAGCAGCTTGGGTTTGGGGAACAATGAGCAGTTCTTC; d_call: -; j_call: TRBJ2-1; v_call: TRBV7-7; clone_size: -
cdr3_aa: CASSLEVGEQYF; cdr3_nt: TGTGCCAGCAGCTTAGAAGTCGGAGAGCAGTACTTC; d_call: -; j_call: TRBJ2-7; v_call: TRBV7-2; clone_size: -
cdr3_aa: CAWSKTDSNTEAFF; cdr3_nt: TGTGCCTGGAGTAAGACGGATTCCAACACTGAAGCTTTCTTT; d_call: -; j_call: TRBJ1-1; v_call: TRBV30; clone_size: -
cdr3_aa: CASSSAIQGYGYTF; cdr3_nt: TGTGCCAGCAGCTCTGCTATACAAGGCTATGGCTACACCTTC; d_call: -; j_call: TRBJ1-2; v_call: TRBV7-9; clone_size: once
cdr3_aa: CSARSGTNYGYTF; cdr3_nt: TGCAGTGCTAGATCCGGGACTAACTATGGCTACACCTTC; d_call: -; j_call: TRBJ1-2; v_call: TRBV20-1; clone_size: -
cdr3_aa: CASSLLNTGELFF; cdr3_nt: TGTGCCAGCAGCCTGCTAAACACCGGGGAGCTGTTTTTT; d_call: -; j_call: TRBJ2-2; v_call: TRBV11-3; clone_size: -
cdr3_aa: CASSFGFPYGYTF; cdr3_nt: TGTGCCAGCAGTTTTGGGTTCCCCTATGGCTACACCTTC; d_call: -; j_call: TRBJ1-2; v_call: TRBV12-3/TRBV12-4; clone_size: -
cdr3_aa: CASSLVGGLAGVNDEQYF; cdr3_nt: TGTGCCAGCAGCCTGGTCGGGGGGCTAGCGGGAGTTAACGACGAGCAGTACTTC; d_call: TRBD2; j_call: TRBJ2-7; v_call: TRBV7-2; clone_size: -
cdr3_aa: CASSPGTFQETQYF; cdr3_nt: TGTGCCAGCAGCCCCGGGACTTTTCAAGAGACCCAGTACTTC; d_call: -; j_call: TRBJ2-5; v_call: TRBV7-7; clone_size: -
cdr3_aa: CASSISGTASTDTQYF; cdr3_nt: TGTGCCAGCAGCATCTCCGGGACGGCAAGCACAGATACGCAGTATTTT; d_call: -; j_call: TRBJ2-3; v_call: TRBV9; clone_size: -
cdr3_aa: CASSLAPTEAFF; cdr3_nt: TGTGCCAGCAGTTTGGCTCCCACTGAAGCTTTCTTT; d_call: -; j_call: TRBJ1-1; v_call: TRBV12-3/TRBV12-4; clone_size: -
cdr3_aa: CASSLGGMAEAFF; cdr3_nt: TGTGCCAGCAGCTTAGGGGGGATGGCTGAAGCTTTCTTT; d_call: -; j_call: TRBJ1-1; v_call: TRBV11-2; clone_size: -
cdr3_aa: CSAFSPSRGLNYGYTF; cdr3_nt: TGCAGTGCCTTTTCTCCCAGCCGGGGCCTTAACTATGGCTACACCTTC; d_call: -; j_call: TRBJ1-2; v_call: TRBV20-1; clone_size: -
cdr3_aa: CASSRRTTRQGDGELFF; cdr3_nt: TGTGCCAGCTCACGACGGACGACACGGCAGGGGGACGGGGAGCTGTTTTTT; d_call: TRBD1; j_call: TRBJ2-2; v_call: TRBV18; clone_size: -
cdr3_aa: CASSLVGRATGELFF; cdr3_nt: TGTGCCAGCAGCTTAGTGGGCAGGGCCACCGGGGAGCTGTTTTTT; d_call: -; j_call: TRBJ2-2; v_call: TRBV7-2; clone_size: -
cdr3_aa: CASSLYEQYF; cdr3_nt: TGTGCCAGCAGTTTATACGAGCAGTACTTC; d_call: -; j_call: TRBJ2-7; v_call: TRBV12-3/TRBV12-4; clone_size: few
cdr3_aa: CSAYDGQGAHTQYF; cdr3_nt: TGCAGTGCCTACGACGGACAGGGGGCCCATACGCAGTATTTT; d_call: TRBD1; j_call: TRBJ2-3; v_call: TRBV20-1; clone_size: -
cdr3_aa: CASSLELAGVAEQFF; cdr3_nt: TGTGCCAGCAGCTTAGAACTAGCGGGAGTAGCCGAGCAGTTCTTC; d_call: TRBD2; j_call: TRBJ2-1; v_call: TRBV7-2; clone_size: -
cdr3_aa: CASSLNGGEQYF; cdr3_nt: TGTGCCAGCAGCTTAAATGGGGGGGAGCAGTACTTC; d_call: -; j_call: TRBJ2-7; v_call: TRBV7-3; clone_size: once
cdr3_aa: CASSLVSGELFF; cdr3_nt: TGTGCCAGCAGCTTAGTCTCCGGGGAGCTGTTTTTT; d_call: -; j_call: TRBJ2-2; v_call: TRBV7-2; clone_size: -
cdr3_aa: CASSRQGLLISGANVLTF; cdr3_nt: TGTGCCAGCAGCAGACAGGGGTTACTAATCTCTGGGGCCAACGTCCTGACTTTC; d_call: TRBD1; j_call: TRBJ2-6; v_call: TRBV28; clone_size: -
cdr3_aa: CSAYSGLSYEQYF; cdr3_nt: TGCAGTGCTTACTCGGGACTGAGCTACGAGCAGTACTTC; d_call: -; j_call: TRBJ2-7; v_call: TRBV20-1; clone_size: -
cdr3_aa: CTAEAVRFETQYF; cdr3_nt: TGCACCGCCGAGGCTGTCAGGTTTGAGACCCAGTACTTC; d_call: -; j_call: TRBJ2-5; v_call: TRBV29-1; clone_size: -
cdr3_aa: CASSVLAGKVGTYNEQFF; cdr3_nt: TGTGCCAGCAGCGTATTAGCGGGAAAGGTGGGCACCTACAATGAGCAGTTCTTC; d_call: TRBD2; j_call: TRBJ2-1; v_call: TRBV14; clone_size: -
cdr3_aa: CASSSPGPYTGELFF; cdr3_nt: TGTGCCAGCAGTTCCCCGGGACCTTACACCGGGGAGCTGTTTTTT; d_call: -; j_call: TRBJ2-2; v_call: TRBV27; clone_size: -
cdr3_aa: CATSRGSGGYDTDTQYF; cdr3_nt: TGTGCCACCAGCAGAGGGTCAGGGGGTTACGACACAGATACGCAGTATTTT; d_call: TRBD1; j_call: TRBJ2-3; v_call: TRBV15; clone_size: -
cdr3_aa: CASSEPGLRGYTF; cdr3_nt: TGTGCCAGCAGTGAGCCCGGGTTGAGAGGCTACACCTTC; d_call: -; j_call: TRBJ1-2; v_call: TRBV2; clone_size: -
cdr3_aa: CASSHGSYNEQFF; cdr3_nt: TGTGCCAGCAGCCACGGCTCCTACAATGAGCAGTTCTTC; d_call: -; j_call: TRBJ2-1; v_call: TRBV3-1; clone_size: -
cdr3_aa: CSVGGLAGAMGTDTQYF; cdr3_nt: TGCAGCGTTGGAGGACTAGCGGGAGCAATGGGGACAGATACGCAGTATTTT; d_call: TRBD2; j_call: TRBJ2-3; v_call: TRBV29-1; clone_size: -
cdr3_aa: CASSVAGTGTNYGYTF; cdr3_nt: TGTGCCAGCAGCGTAGCAGGGACAGGAACTAACTATGGCTACACCTTC; d_call: TRBD1; j_call: TRBJ1-2; v_call: TRBV9; clone_size: -
cdr3_aa: CASSSGYEQYF; cdr3_nt: TGTGCCAGTAGTAGTGGGTACGAGCAGTACTTC; d_call: -; j_call: TRBJ2-7; v_call: TRBV19; clone_size: few
cdr3_aa: CAISEQPHQVGGPKYF; cdr3_nt: TGTGCCATCAGTGAGCAACCCCATCAGGTGGGTGGCCCCAAGTATTTT; d_call: -; j_call: TRBJ2-3; v_call: TRBV10-3; clone_size: -
cdr3_aa: CAWSGVGQGGGTIYF; cdr3_nt: TGTGCCTGGAGTGGAGTAGGGCAGGGCGGAGGGACCATATATTTT; d_call: -; j_call: TRBJ1-3; v_call: TRBV30; clone_size: once
cdr3_aa: CASSLEQGLFHEQFF; cdr3_nt: TGTGCCAGCAGCTTGGAACAGGGACTTTTCCATGAGCAGTTCTTC; d_call: -; j_call: TRBJ2-1; v_call: TRBV11-2; clone_size: -
cdr3_aa: CASSDSTGGNIQYF; cdr3_nt: TGTGCCAGCAGCGACTCGACAGGGGGGAACATTCAGTACTTC; d_call: TRBD1; j_call: TRBJ2-4; v_call: TRBV7-3; clone_size: -
cdr3_aa: CSATGGTGVGEQYF; cdr3_nt: TGCAGTGCTACCGGGGGGACAGGGGTTGGGGAGCAGTACTTC; d_call: TRBD1; j_call: TRBJ2-7; v_call: TRBV20-1; clone_size: -
cdr3_aa: CASSPLRETQYF; cdr3_nt: TGCGCCAGCAGTCCCCTCCGGGAGACCCAGTACTTC; d_call: -; j_call: TRBJ2-5; v_call: TRBV10-2; clone_size: -
cdr3_aa: CASSPLINTEAFF; cdr3_nt: TGTGCCAGCAGCCCTCTTATAAACACTGAAGCTTTCTTT; d_call: -; j_call: TRBJ1-1; v_call: TRBV7-8; clone_size: -
cdr3_aa: CSVEAGRLAETQYF; cdr3_nt: TGCAGCGTTGAGGCTGGTAGACTAGCGGAGACCCAGTACTTC; d_call: TRBD2; j_call: TRBJ2-5; v_call: TRBV29-1; clone_size: -
cdr3_aa: CASSILGTGLGYTF; cdr3_nt: TGTGCCAGTAGTATTCTGGGGACAGGACTTGGCTACACCTTC; d_call: TRBD1; j_call: TRBJ1-2; v_call: TRBV19; clone_size: -
cdr3_aa: CASRLGGQPETQYF; cdr3_nt: TGCGCCAGCAGACTGGGAGGACAGCCAGAGACCCAGTACTTC; d_call: -; j_call: TRBJ2-5; v_call: TRBV5-1; clone_size: -
cdr3_aa: CSAREGVWAGVTDTQYF; cdr3_nt: TGCAGTGCTAGAGAGGGCGTATGGGCGGGAGTCACAGATACGCAGTATTTT; d_call: TRBD2; j_call: TRBJ2-3; v_call: TRBV20-1; clone_size: -
cdr3_aa: CASSVYGEGQPQHF; cdr3_nt: TGTGCCAGCAGCGTATACGGGGAAGGGCAGCCCCAGCATTTT; d_call: -; j_call: TRBJ1-5; v_call: TRBV7-2; clone_size: -
cdr3_aa: CSAHTTGMNTEAFF; cdr3_nt: TGCAGTGCGCACACGACAGGGATGAACACTGAAGCTTTCTTT; d_call: TRBD1; j_call: TRBJ1-1; v_call: TRBV20-1; clone_size: -
cdr3_aa: CASSLGSYEQYF; cdr3_nt: TGTGCCAGCAGTTTAGGGTCTTACGAGCAGTACTTC; d_call: -; j_call: TRBJ2-7; v_call: TRBV12-3/TRBV12-4; clone_size: -
cdr3_aa: CASSSGMDGYTF; cdr3_nt: TGTGCCAGCAGCTCAGGGATGGATGGCTACACCTTC; d_call: -; j_call: TRBJ1-2; v_call: TRBV27; clone_size: -
cdr3_aa: CASSQVQTFSNQPQHF; cdr3_nt: TGTGCCAGCAGCCAAGTCCAGACATTCAGCAATCAGCCCCAGCATTTT; d_call: -; j_call: TRBJ1-5; v_call: TRBV14; clone_size: once
cdr3_aa: CASSQGTYGYTF; cdr3_nt: TGTGCCAGCAGCCAGGGGACCTATGGCTACACCTTC; d_call: -; j_call: TRBJ1-2; v_call: TRBV3-1; clone_size: few